This T cell receptor beta chain was captured by sequencing in a study of cytomegalovirus exposure and HLA in healthy donors. CDR1 and CDR2 from the germline V gene are SQVTM and ANQGSEA. This CDR3 region has 11 residues. Of note for this clone: The junction and the germline gene differ at one end; a read error may be behind it.

Sequencing was performed with immunoSEQ multiplex PCR; in TCRdb, only in-frame clones are kept and a portion is missing. The repertoire holds some 59,000 clones, approximately 92% seen once, with more than 14% in the top ten. The clonotype was recovered from a woman under 30 in good health and CMV-seronegative. The source material was PBMCs. This rearrangement joins TRBV29-1 to TRBJ1-2, with D tentatively TRBD1 (6 bases). The CDR3 DNA reads as TGCAGCGCTAGATTATGGGACACCCGCGCCTTC. Its translation is CSARLWDTRAF.